The 6 T cell receptor beta chains presented below share a single source sample, sequenced in a study of blood T cell repertoires in COVID-19. Sequencing was performed with immunoSEQ multiplex PCR; in TCRdb, only in-frame clones are kept and a portion is missing. The repertoire consists of around 11,000 clones, with 75% to 90% occurring once and the leading ten covering 7% to 8%. The specimen sequenced was peripheral blood. These receptors came from a man aged 65-85 years with active COVID-19.

V gene TRBV2 combines with J gene TRBJ1-5, with unresolved D. Trimming shortened V by 4 bases and J by 9 bases, and 13 bases separated the two germline ends. Germline loops: CDR1 SNHLY, CDR2 FYNNEI. The CDR3 covers 13 residues. CDR3 sequence reads: CASSGSLVRPQHF. Here the CDR3 DNA reads TGTGCCAGCAGTGGCTCCTTAGTTCGGCCCCAGCATTTT.

The gene calls are TRBV19 and TRBJ2-3; TRBD2 aligns across 15 bases. Trimming took 3 bases from V and 11 from J; bases not matched to a gene: 15. The CDR3 has 18 amino acids. Germline CDR1 LNHDA, CDR2 SQIVND (reference sequence). The CDR3 nucleotides read TGTGCCAGTAGTATCGGCCGCGGACTAGCGGGGGGGCTAATAAGGCAGTATTTT. Amino acid sequence: CASSIGRGLAGGLIRQYF.

The chain employs TRBV14 and TRBJ1-2; 10 bases line up with TRBD1. V gave up 4 bases and J gave up 14 bases; unmatched junction bases: 13. Germline CDR1 SGHDN, CDR2 FVKESK. This CDR3 is 14 amino acids long. CDR3 in DNA: TGTGCCAGCAGCCCGGAAGACAGGGGGCGAGGGAGGACCTTC. Protein sequence: CASSPEDRGRGRTF. Drawing the rest from reference TRBV14 and TRBJ1-2, the complete variable domain is EAGVTQFPSHSVIEKGQTVTLRCDPISGHDNLYWYRRVMGKEIKFLLHFVKESKQDESGMPNNRFLAERTGGTYSTLKVQPAELEDSGVYFCASSPEDRGRGRTFGSGTRLTVV.

The chain uses TRBV18 and TRBJ1-1; D remains ambiguous. The V end was cut by 3 bases, the J end by 7 bases, with 15 bases between. Germline lookup yields CDR1 KGHSH and CDR2 LQKENI. This CDR3 spans 14 amino acids. CDR3 residues: CASSPFDRSLEAFF. CDR3 in DNA: TGTGCCAGCTCACCCTTTGACCGTAGCCTTGAAGCTTTCTTT.

V and J are TRBV18 and TRBJ1-3; D is unclear. Trimming left V 3 bases short and J 4 bases short, with 16 bases between. Germline lookup yields CDR1 KGHSH and CDR2 LQKENI. The CDR3 sequence is 16 residues long. CDR3 amino acids: CASSPPAGSLGNTIYF. In nucleotides, the CDR3 is TGTGCCAGCTCACCCCCTGCGGGGTCTCTCGGAAACACCATATATTTT. The entire variable domain, with the rest obtained from reference TRBV18 and TRBJ1-3, is as follows: NAGVMQNPRHLVRRRGQEARLRCSPMKGHSHVYWYRQLPEEGLKFMVYLQKENIIDESGMPKERFSAEFPKEGPSILRIQQVVRGDSAAYFCASSPPAGSLGNTIYFGEGSWLTVV.

V and J are TRBV2 and TRBJ1-5; D is ambiguous. Germline CDR1 reads SNHLY; CDR2 reads FYNNEI. Deletions cut 0 bases from V and 0 bases from J, with 6 bases between. This CDR3 comprises 15 residues. The CDR3 loop reads CASSEARLSNQPQHF. The CDR3 DNA reads TGTGCCAGCAGTGAAGCCCGTCTTAGCAATCAGCCCCAGCATTTT.